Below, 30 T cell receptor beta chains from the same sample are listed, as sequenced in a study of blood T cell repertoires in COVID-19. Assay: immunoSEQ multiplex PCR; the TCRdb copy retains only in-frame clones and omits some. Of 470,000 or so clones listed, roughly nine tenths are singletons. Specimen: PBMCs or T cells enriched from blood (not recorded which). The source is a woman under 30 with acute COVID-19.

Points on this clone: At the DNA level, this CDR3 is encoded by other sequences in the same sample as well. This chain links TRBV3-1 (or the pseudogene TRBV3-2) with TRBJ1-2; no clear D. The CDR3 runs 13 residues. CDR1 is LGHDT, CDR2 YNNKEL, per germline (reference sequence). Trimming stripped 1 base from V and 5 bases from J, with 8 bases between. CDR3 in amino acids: CASSQGPSYGYTF. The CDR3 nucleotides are TGTGCCAGCAGCCAAGGGCCGTCTTATGGCTACACCTTC.

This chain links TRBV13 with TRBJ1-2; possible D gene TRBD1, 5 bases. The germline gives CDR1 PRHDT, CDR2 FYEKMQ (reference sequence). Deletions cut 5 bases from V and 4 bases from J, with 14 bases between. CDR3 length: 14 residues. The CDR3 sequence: CASSPRRGGYGYTF. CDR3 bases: TGTGCCAGCAGCCCGCGGAGGGGCGGCTATGGCTACACCTTC.

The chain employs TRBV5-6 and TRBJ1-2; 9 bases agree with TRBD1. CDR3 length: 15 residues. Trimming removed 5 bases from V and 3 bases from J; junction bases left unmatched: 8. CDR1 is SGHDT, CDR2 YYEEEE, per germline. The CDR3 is CASSYRDRDYYGYTF. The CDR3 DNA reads TGTGCCAGCAGTTACCGGGACAGGGATTACTATGGCTACACCTTC.

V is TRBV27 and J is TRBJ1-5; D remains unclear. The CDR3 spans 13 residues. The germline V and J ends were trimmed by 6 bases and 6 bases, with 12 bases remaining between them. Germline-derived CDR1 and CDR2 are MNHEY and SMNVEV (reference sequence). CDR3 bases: TGTGCCAGCAGGGGAGGTGTGGGTCAGCCCCAGCATTTT. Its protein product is CASRGGVGQPQHF.

DNA for the CDR3: TGTGCCAGCTCACTGACGGACAGGCAAGAGACCCAGTACTTC. Its protein product is CASSLTDRQETQYF. The V gene is TRBV18, the J gene TRBJ2-5; 7 bases map to TRBD1. The CDR3 contains 14 residues. Trimming cost V 4 bases and J 2 bases; bases outside gene matches: 4. Germline CDR1 KGHSH, CDR2 LQKENI.

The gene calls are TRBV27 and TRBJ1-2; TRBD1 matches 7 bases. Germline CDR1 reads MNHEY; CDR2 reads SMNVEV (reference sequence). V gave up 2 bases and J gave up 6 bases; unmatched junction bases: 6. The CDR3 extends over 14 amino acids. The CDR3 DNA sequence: TGTGCCAGCAGTTTAGGGGACAGTCGAAATGGCTACACCTTC. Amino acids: CASSLGDSRNGYTF.

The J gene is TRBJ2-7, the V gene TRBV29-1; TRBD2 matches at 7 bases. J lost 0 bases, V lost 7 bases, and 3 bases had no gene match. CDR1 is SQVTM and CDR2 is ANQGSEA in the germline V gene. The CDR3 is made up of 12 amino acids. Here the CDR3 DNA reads TGCAGCGCCCGGACTAGCTCCTACGAGCAGTACTTC. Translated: CSARTSSYEQYF.

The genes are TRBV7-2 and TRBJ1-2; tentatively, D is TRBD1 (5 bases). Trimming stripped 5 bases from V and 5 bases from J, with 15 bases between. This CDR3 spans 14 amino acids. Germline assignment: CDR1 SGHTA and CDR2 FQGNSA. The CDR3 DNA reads TGTGCCAGCAGCCGTGGCGACAGTCGATATGGCTACACCTTC. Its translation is CASSRGDSRYGYTF. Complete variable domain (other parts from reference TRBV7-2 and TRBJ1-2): GAGVSQSPSNKVTEKGKDVELRCDPISGHTALYWYRQSLGQGLEFLIYFQGNSAPDKSGLPSDRFSAERTGGSVSTLTIQRTQQEDSAVYLCASSRGDSRYGYTFGSGTRLTVV.

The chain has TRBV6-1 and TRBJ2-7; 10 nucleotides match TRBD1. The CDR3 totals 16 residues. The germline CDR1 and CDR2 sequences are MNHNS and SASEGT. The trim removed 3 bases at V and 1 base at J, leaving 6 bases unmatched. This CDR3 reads CASSDLGQGVSYEQYF. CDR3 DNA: TGTGCCAGCAGTGACCTCGGACAGGGGGTGTCCTACGAGCAGTACTTC.

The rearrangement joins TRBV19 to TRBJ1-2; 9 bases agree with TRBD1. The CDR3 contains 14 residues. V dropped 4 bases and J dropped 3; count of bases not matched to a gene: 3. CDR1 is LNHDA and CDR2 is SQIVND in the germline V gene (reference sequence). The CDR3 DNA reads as TGTGCCAGTAGTAACGACAGGGGGTACTATGGCTACACCTTC. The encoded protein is CASSNDRGYYGYTF.

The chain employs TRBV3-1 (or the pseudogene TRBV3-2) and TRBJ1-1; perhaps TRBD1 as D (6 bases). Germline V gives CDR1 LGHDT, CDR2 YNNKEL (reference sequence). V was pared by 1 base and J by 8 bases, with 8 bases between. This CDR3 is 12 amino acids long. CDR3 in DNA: TGTGCCAGCAGCCAAGGCAGGGGCGAAGCTTTCTTT. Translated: CASSQGRGEAFF.

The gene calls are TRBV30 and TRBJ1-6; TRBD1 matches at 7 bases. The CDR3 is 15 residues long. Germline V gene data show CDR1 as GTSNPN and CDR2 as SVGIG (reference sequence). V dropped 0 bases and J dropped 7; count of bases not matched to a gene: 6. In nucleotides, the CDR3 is TGTGCCTGGAGTGTACAGACAGGGATGAATTCACCCCTCCACTTT. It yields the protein CAWSVQTGMNSPLHF.

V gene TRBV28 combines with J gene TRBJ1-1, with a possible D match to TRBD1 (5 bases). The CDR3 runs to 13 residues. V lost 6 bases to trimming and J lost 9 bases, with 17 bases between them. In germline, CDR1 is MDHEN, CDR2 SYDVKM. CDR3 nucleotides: TGTGCCAGCAGCCGCCGGGGGAGGTTTCAAGCTTTCTTT. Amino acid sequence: CASSRRGRFQAFF.

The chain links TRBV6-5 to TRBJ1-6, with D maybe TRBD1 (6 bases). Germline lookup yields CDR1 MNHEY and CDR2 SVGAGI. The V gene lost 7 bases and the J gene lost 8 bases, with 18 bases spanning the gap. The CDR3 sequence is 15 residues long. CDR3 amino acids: CASTEGQGIHSPLHF. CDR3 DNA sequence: TGTGCCAGCACCGAAGGGCAGGGGATCCATTCACCCCTCCACTTT.

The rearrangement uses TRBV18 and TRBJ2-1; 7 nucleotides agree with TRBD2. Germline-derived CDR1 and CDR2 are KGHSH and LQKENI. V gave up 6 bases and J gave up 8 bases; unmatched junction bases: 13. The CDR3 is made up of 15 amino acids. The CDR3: CASSLIRSGADEQFF. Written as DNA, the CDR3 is TGTGCCAGCTCGCTGATTCGGAGCGGGGCCGATGAGCAGTTCTTC.

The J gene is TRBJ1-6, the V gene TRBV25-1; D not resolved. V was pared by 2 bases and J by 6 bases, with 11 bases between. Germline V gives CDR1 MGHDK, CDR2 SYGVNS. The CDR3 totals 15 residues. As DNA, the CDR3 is TGTGCCAGCAGTGAAGGAAGTTCGGGTAATTCACCCCTCCACTTT. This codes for CASSEGSSGNSPLHF.

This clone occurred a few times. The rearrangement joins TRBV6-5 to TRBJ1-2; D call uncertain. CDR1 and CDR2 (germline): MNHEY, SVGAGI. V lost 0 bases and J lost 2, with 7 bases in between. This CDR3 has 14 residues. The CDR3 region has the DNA TGTGCCAGCAGTTACTCTCCGGGGAACTATGGCTACACCTTC. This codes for CASSYSPGNYGYTF.

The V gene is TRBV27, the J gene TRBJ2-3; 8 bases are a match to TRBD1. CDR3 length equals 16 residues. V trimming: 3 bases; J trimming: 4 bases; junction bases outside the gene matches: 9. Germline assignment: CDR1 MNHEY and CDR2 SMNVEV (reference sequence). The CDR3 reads CASSFWGTGYADTQYF. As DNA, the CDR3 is TGTGCCAGCAGTTTCTGGGGGACAGGATATGCAGATACGCAGTATTTT.

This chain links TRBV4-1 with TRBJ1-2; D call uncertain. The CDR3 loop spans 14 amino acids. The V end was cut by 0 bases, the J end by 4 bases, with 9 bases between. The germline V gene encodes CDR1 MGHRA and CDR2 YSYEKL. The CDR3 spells CASSQDQGGYGYTF. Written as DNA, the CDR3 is TGCGCCAGCAGCCAAGACCAAGGCGGCTATGGCTACACCTTC.

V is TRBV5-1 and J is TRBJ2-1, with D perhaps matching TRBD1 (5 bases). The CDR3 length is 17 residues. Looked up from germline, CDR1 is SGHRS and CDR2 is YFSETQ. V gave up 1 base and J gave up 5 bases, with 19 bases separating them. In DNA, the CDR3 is TGCGCCAGCAGCTTGAACACAGGCGAAGAGTACAACAATGAGCAGTTCTTC. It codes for CASSLNTGEEYNNEQFF.

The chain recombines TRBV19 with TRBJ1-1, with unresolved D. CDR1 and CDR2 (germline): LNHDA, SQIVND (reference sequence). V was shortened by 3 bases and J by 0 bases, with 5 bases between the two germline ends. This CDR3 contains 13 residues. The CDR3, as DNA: TGTGCCAGTAGTATCCAATTGAACACTGAAGCTTTCTTT. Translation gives CASSIQLNTEAFF.

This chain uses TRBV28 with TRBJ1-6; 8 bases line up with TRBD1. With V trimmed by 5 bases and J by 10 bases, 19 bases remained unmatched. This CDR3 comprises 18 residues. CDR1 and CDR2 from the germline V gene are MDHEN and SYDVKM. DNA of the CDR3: TGTGCCAGCAGTCGACTCGGGACAGGATCGTCTACAGTCTCACCCCTCCACTTT. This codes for CASSRLGTGSSTVSPLHF. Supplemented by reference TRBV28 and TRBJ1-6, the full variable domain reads DVKVTQSSRYLVKRTGEKVFLECVQDMDHENMFWYRQDPGLGLRLIYFSYDVKMKEKGDIPEGYSVSREKKERFSLILESASTNQTSMYLCASSRLGTGSSTVSPLHFGNGTRLTVT.

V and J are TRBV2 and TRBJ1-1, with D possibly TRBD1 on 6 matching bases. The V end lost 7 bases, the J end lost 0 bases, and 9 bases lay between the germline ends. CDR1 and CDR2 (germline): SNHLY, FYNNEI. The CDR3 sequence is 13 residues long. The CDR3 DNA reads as TGTGCCAGCAAGGGACAAATGAACACTGAAGCTTTCTTT. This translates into CASKGQMNTEAFF.

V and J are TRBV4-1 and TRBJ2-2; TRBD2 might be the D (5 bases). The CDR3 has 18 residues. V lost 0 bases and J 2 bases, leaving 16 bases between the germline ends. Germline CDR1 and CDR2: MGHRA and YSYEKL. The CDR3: CASSQDPTGSPNTGELFF. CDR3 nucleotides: TGCGCCAGCAGCCAAGATCCAACGGGGTCACCCAACACCGGGGAGCTGTTTTTT.

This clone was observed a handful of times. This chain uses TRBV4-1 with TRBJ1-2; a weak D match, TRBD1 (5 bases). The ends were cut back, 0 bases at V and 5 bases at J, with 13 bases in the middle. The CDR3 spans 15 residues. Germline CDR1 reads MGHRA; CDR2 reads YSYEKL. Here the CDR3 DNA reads TGCGCCAGCAGCCAAGATTCGCAGGGTGCTTATGGCTACACCTTC. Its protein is CASSQDSQGAYGYTF.

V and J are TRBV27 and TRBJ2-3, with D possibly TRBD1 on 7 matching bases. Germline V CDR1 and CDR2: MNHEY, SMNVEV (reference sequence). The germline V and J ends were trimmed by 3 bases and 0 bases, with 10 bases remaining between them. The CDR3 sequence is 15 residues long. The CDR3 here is CASSLRDSSTDTQYF. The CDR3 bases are TGTGCCAGCAGTTTGCGGGACAGTAGCACAGATACGCAGTATTTT.

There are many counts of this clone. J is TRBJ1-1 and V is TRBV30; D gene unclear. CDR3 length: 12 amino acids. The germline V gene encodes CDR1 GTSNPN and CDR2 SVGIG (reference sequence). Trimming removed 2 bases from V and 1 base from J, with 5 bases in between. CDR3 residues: CAWSRENTEAFF. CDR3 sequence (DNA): TGTGCCTGGAGTCGGGAGAACACTGAAGCTTTCTTT.

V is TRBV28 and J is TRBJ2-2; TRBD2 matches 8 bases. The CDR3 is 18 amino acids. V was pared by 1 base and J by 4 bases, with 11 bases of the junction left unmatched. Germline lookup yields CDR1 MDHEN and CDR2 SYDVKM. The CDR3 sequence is CASSLYFSGNWGTGELFF. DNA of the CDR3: TGTGCCAGCAGTTTATACTTTAGCGGGAACTGGGGCACCGGGGAGCTGTTTTTT.

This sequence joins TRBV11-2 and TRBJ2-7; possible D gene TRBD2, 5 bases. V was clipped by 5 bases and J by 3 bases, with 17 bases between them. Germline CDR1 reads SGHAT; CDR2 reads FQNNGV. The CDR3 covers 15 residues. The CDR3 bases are TGTGCCAGCAGCCCCCCCACCGGGAAGATCTACGAGCAGTACTTC. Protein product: CASSPPTGKIYEQYF.

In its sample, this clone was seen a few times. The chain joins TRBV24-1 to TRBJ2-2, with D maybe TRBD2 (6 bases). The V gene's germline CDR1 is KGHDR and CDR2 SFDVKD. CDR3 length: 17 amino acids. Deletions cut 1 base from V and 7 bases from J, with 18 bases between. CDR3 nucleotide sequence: TGTGCCACCAGTGATTTAGGCCAGGGAGGCGGTGGCGGGGAGCTGTTTTTT. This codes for CATSDLGQGGGGGELFF.